A selection of T cell receptor beta chains follows, all from one sample in a study of regulatory T cells in long-lasting Graves disease. TCRdb reprocessed the multiplex PCR reads via MiXCR and lists one record per CDR3 protein. The sample comprises under 500,000 distinct CDR3 sequences, around 21% of which are singletons, and around 21% rests with the top ten. This specimen consisted of peripheral blood mononuclear cells (PBMCs), obtained when the disease was refractory, from a patient treated with antithyroid drugs. The receptors stem from a female donor with Graves disease. Both conserved end residues are part of each CDR3. The order of the fields is J gene, D gene, clone size, V gene, CDR3 protein, CDR3 DNA. A D gene is named only where the DNA matches it firmly. Some rows have no size entry. The others give once, few or many, or a class for an expanded clone.

j_call: TRBJ2-7; d_call: .; clone_size: .; v_call: TRBV7-9; cdr3_aa: CASSLVEGDTTYEQYF; cdr3_nt: TGTGCCAGCAGCTTAGTAGAAGGAGACACCACCTACGAGCAGTACTTC
j_call: TRBJ2-2; d_call: .; clone_size: many; v_call: TRBV2; cdr3_aa: CASSWGGNTGELFF; cdr3_nt: TGTGCCAGCAGTTGGGGCGGCAACACCGGGGAGCTGTTTTTT
j_call: TRBJ2-5; d_call: .; clone_size: few; v_call: TRBV7-2; cdr3_aa: CASRTHQEWETQYF; cdr3_nt: TGTGCCAGCAGAACTCATCAAGAGTGGGAGACCCAGTACTTC
j_call: TRBJ2-5; d_call: .; clone_size: few; v_call: TRBV27; cdr3_aa: CASSFSPIGAVGEEAQYF; cdr3_nt: TGTGCCAGCAGTTTTTCTCCGATCGGTGCGGTCGGCGAAGAGGCCCAGTACTTC
j_call: TRBJ2-5; d_call: .; clone_size: .; v_call: TRBV5-1; cdr3_aa: CASSLVGASGETQYF; cdr3_nt: TGCGCCAGCAGCTTGGTTGGGGCCTCGGGGGAGACCCAGTACTTC
j_call: TRBJ2-7; d_call: TRBD2; clone_size: .; v_call: TRBV7-9; cdr3_aa: CASSLLLAGSYEQYF; cdr3_nt: TGTGCCAGCAGCTTACTCCTAGCGGGTTCCTACGAGCAGTACTTC
j_call: TRBJ1-6; d_call: .; clone_size: few; v_call: TRBV18; cdr3_aa: CASSPSHQGAPLHF; cdr3_nt: TGTGCCAGCTCACCAAGTCACCAGGGAGCGCCCCTCCACTTT
j_call: TRBJ1-2; d_call: TRBD1; clone_size: .; v_call: TRBV20-1; cdr3_aa: CSARRTGGSYGYTF; cdr3_nt: TGCAGTGCTAGGCGGACAGGGGGAAGCTATGGCTACACCTTC
j_call: TRBJ2-7; d_call: .; clone_size: many; v_call: TRBV20-1; cdr3_aa: CSASSNTGHSYEQYF; cdr3_nt: TGCAGTGCTAGTTCTAACACGGGACACTCCTACGAGCAGTACTTC
j_call: TRBJ1-3; d_call: TRBD1; clone_size: .; v_call: TRBV5-5; cdr3_aa: CASSLGGTGPHSGNTIYF; cdr3_nt: TGTGCCAGCAGCTTGGGAGGGACAGGACCTCACTCTGGAAACACCATATATTTT
j_call: TRBJ1-5; d_call: TRBD1; clone_size: many; v_call: TRBV2; cdr3_aa: CASSDHRGIGNQPQHF; cdr3_nt: TGTGCCAGCAGTGACCACAGGGGGATAGGGAATCAGCCCCAGCATTTT
j_call: TRBJ2-7; d_call: .; clone_size: few; v_call: TRBV29-1; cdr3_aa: CSVGAADTYEQYF; cdr3_nt: TGCAGCGTTGGGGCCGCTGATACCTACGAGCAGTACTTC
j_call: TRBJ1-1; d_call: .; clone_size: .; v_call: TRBV13; cdr3_aa: CASSQSFGAFF; cdr3_nt: TGTGCCAGCAGCCAATCTTTCGGAGCTTTCTTT
j_call: TRBJ2-2; d_call: TRBD2; clone_size: .; v_call: TRBV12-3/TRBV12-4; cdr3_aa: CASSSGGVNTGELFF; cdr3_nt: TGTGCCAGCAGCTCGGGAGGGGTCAACACCGGGGAGCTGTTTTTT
j_call: TRBJ2-4; d_call: .; clone_size: .; v_call: TRBV7-2; cdr3_aa: CASSSWTGGLAKNIQYF; cdr3_nt: TGTGCCAGCAGCTCTTGGACTGGAGGGCTAGCCAAAAACATTCAGTACTTC
j_call: TRBJ2-7; d_call: TRBD1; clone_size: many; v_call: TRBV11-2; cdr3_aa: CASSQTWTGVPYEQYF; cdr3_nt: TGTGCCAGCAGCCAGACCTGGACAGGGGTTCCCTACGAGCAGTACTTC
j_call: TRBJ1-2; d_call: .; clone_size: many; v_call: TRBV12-3/TRBV12-4; cdr3_aa: CASSLNNYGYTF; cdr3_nt: TGTGCCAGCAGTTTGAACAACTATGGCTACACCTTC
j_call: TRBJ1-5; d_call: TRBD1; clone_size: .; v_call: TRBV20-1; cdr3_aa: CSAEQGGGNQPQHF; cdr3_nt: TGCAGTGCTGAACAGGGGGGAGGCAATCAGCCCCAGCATTTT
j_call: TRBJ1-6; d_call: .; clone_size: many; v_call: TRBV28; cdr3_aa: CASSLRGVQNSPLHF; cdr3_nt: TGTGCCAGCAGTTTAAGGGGAGTACAGAATTCACCCCTCCACTTT
j_call: TRBJ2-2; d_call: .; clone_size: .; v_call: TRBV6-1; cdr3_aa: CASTNRGGGDLFF; cdr3_nt: TGTGCCAGCACCAACAGGGGAGGCGGGGATCTGTTTTTT
j_call: TRBJ2-1; d_call: TRBD1; clone_size: .; v_call: TRBV28; cdr3_aa: CASIPSPGQPINEQFF; cdr3_nt: TGTGCCAGCATACCCAGTCCGGGACAGCCTATCAATGAGCAGTTCTTC
j_call: TRBJ2-2; d_call: TRBD1; clone_size: .; v_call: TRBV29-1; cdr3_aa: CSVTGTGTGELFF; cdr3_nt: TGCAGCGTTACCGGGACAGGGACCGGGGAGCTGTTTTTT
j_call: TRBJ1-1; d_call: .; clone_size: .; v_call: TRBV5-1; cdr3_aa: CASTSLGQLNTEAFF; cdr3_nt: TGTGCCAGCACCTCCTTGGGTCAGCTGAACACTGAAGCTTTCTTT
j_call: TRBJ2-7; d_call: TRBD2; clone_size: few; v_call: TRBV3-1; cdr3_aa: CASSQEVSGSAGAYEQYF; cdr3_nt: TGTGCCAGCAGCCAAGAAGTTAGCGGGAGTGCTGGCGCCTACGAGCAGTACTTC